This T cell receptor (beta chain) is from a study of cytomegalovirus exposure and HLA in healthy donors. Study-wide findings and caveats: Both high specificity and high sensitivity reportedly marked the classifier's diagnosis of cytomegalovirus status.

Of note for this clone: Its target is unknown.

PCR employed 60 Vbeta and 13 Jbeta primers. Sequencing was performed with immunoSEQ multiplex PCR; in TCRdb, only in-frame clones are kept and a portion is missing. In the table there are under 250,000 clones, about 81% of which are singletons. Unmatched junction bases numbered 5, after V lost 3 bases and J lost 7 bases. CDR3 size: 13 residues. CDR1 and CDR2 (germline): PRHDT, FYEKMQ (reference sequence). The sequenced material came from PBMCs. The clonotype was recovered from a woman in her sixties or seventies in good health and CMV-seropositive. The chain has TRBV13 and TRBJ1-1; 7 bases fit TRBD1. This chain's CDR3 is CASSLGQTFEAFF. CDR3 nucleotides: TGTGCCAGCAGCTTGGGACAGACTTTTGAAGCTTTCTTT.